A single sample is the source of the 9 T cell receptor beta chains below, sequenced in a study of OX40 agonist ivuxolimab in advanced cancers. Measured with immunoSEQ multiplex PCR; TCRdb has only the in-frame clones, and not every one. The sample includes about 94,000 clones, over 75% of them seen just once. The sequenced sample was CD4+ or CD8+ T cells sorted from blood, obtained in a trial of the OX40 agonist ivuxolimab. These receptors all come from an adult with an advanced solid tumor such as melanoma, head and neck, liver or kidney cancer.

The V gene is TRBV27, the J gene TRBJ1-4, with D possibly matching TRBD1 (6 bases). The V gene's germline CDR1 is MNHEY and CDR2 SMNVEV (reference sequence). The germline V and J ends were trimmed by 3 bases and 5 bases, with 13 bases remaining between them. The CDR3 has 15 amino acids. CDR3 sequence (DNA): TGTGCCAGCAGTTTCATCAGGGGCCGAAATGAAAAACTGTTTTTT. The encoded protein is CASSFIRGRNEKLFF.

The chain recombines TRBV19 with TRBJ1-5, with 7 bases matching TRBD1. V trimming: 2 bases; J trimming: 1 base; junction bases outside the gene matches: 5. The CDR3 is 16 residues long. Germline CDR1 LNHDA, CDR2 SQIVND (reference sequence). CDR3 DNA sequence: TGTGCCAGTAGTATAAGTGGGACAGTGAGCAATCAGCCCCAGCATTTT. Encoded protein: CASSISGTVSNQPQHF.

V gene TRBV2 combines with J gene TRBJ2-3; D possibly matches TRBD1 or TRBD2 (8 bases each). This CDR3 comprises 15 residues. Per germline, CDR1 SNHLY and CDR2 FYNNEI. Trimming took off 7 bases at V and 1 base at J, with 15 bases between the two ends. This chain's CDR3 is CASTRGGQGTDTQYF. Written as DNA, the CDR3 is TGTGCCAGCACCCGGGGGGGACAGGGCACAGATACGCAGTATTTT. The whole variable domain, filled in from reference TRBV2 and TRBJ2-3, reads EPEVTQTPSHQVTQMGQEVILRCVPISNHLYFYWYRQILGQKVEFLVSFYNNEISEKSEIFDDQFSVERPDGSNFTLKIRSTKLEDSAMYFCASTRGGQGTDTQYFGPGTRLTVL.

The rearrangement links TRBV6-5 to TRBJ2-7; no definite D call. The CDR3 totals 11 residues. The V gene's germline CDR1 is MNHEY and CDR2 SVGAGI. V lost 11 bases to trimming and J lost 0 bases, with 8 bases between them. This chain's CDR3 is CALAFSYEQYF. Written as DNA, the CDR3 is TGTGCCCTGGCCTTCTCCTACGAGCAGTACTTC.

V gene TRBV5-4 combines with J gene TRBJ1-1; a possible D gene is TRBD1 (6 bases). Trimming pared 2 bases from V and 5 bases from J, leaving 16 bases between. CDR3 length equals 15 residues. CDR1 is SGHNT, CDR2 YYREEE, per germline (reference sequence). This chain's CDR3 is CASSLKTGRRTEAFF. Written as DNA, the CDR3 is TGTGCCAGCAGCTTAAAGACAGGACGGCGGACTGAAGCTTTCTTT.

The chain carries TRBV4-2 and TRBJ2-1; maybe TRBD2 (5 bases). Germline V lookup: CDR1 LGHNA, CDR2 YNFKEQ. The CDR3 is 14 residues long. Trimming took 2 bases from V and 6 from J, leaving 11 bases between them. The CDR3 DNA reads as TGTGCCAGCAGCCAATGGTCTAGCATCAATGAGCAGTTCTTC. It yields the protein CASSQWSSINEQFF.

The chain employs TRBV4-2 and TRBJ2-6; D gene ambiguous. The CDR3 is 15 amino acids. Germline CDR1 LGHNA, CDR2 YNFKEQ. Trimming removed 1 base at V and 0 bases at J, with 4 bases between. The CDR3: CASSQVSSGANVLTF. In DNA form, the CDR3 reads TGTGCCAGCAGCCAAGTCTCCTCTGGGGCCAACGTCCTGACTTTC.

The gene calls are TRBV30 and TRBJ1-2; D is perhaps TRBD1 (6 bases). CDR3 length: 14 amino acids. Germline lookup yields CDR1 GTSNPN and CDR2 SVGIG (reference sequence). The V gene lost 3 bases and the J gene lost 7 bases, with 18 bases spanning the gap. CDR3 DNA: TGTGCCTGGAGCGTGGACAGCGGTTCGGGTGGCTACACCTTC. Its protein product is CAWSVDSGSGGYTF.

This clone was recorded once. This sequence joins TRBV7-3 and TRBJ2-1; 10 nucleotides match TRBD2. The germline V gene encodes CDR1 SGHTA and CDR2 FQGTGA. The length of the CDR3 is 15 residues. V shed 5 bases and J 5 bases; nucleotides not matched to a gene: 6. This CDR3 is CASSRAGGLNNEQFF. CDR3 nucleotides: TGTGCCAGCAGCAGAGCGGGGGGGCTCAACAATGAGCAGTTCTTC.